This TCR beta chain appears in the sequencing data of a study of T cells after yellow fever vaccination. Using its own MiXCR run on the 5' RACE reads, TCRdb lists one record per CDR3 protein. The sample records 250,000 to 300,000 distinct CDR3 sequences, about 5.2% being singletons. The germline CDR1 and CDR2 sequences are SGHRS and YFSETQ. Trimming took off 0 bases at V and 5 bases at J, with 12 bases between the two ends. This CDR3 is built from 15 residues. This clonotype was recorded many times. What it binds is unknown. Notes on the study in general: Abundant clonotypes from the bulk population could contaminate FACS-sorted repertoires. The study re-detected most primary-vaccination clones after the booster (96% CD4, around 89% CD8). Shared CD4/CD8 clonotypes were a small share, likely from convergent recombination.

This TCR was sampled from a man in his late teens or twenties who received the YFV17D yellow fever vaccine. The chain has TRBV5-1 and TRBJ2-1; the D gene is possibly TRBD1 (6 bases). Sample: CD4+ T cells sorted from PBMCs, taken on the day of the yellow fever booster vaccination. The CDR3 coding sequence is TGCGCCAGCAGCTTGGTGGTGGGGGCCAACAATGAGCAGTTCTTC. Translating it yields CASSLVVGANNEQFF.